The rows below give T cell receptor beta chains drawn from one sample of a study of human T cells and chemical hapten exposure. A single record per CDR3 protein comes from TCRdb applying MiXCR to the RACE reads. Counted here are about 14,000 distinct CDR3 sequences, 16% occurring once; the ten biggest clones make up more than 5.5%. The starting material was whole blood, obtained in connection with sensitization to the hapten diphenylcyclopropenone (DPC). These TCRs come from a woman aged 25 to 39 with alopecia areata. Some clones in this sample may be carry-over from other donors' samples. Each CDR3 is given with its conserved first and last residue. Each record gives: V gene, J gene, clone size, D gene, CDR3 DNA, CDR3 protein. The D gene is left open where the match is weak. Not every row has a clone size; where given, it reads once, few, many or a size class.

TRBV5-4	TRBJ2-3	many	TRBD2	TGTGCCAGCAGCCCTGGGAGGCGCGGGACTAACACAGATACGCAGTATTTT	CASSPGRRGTNTDTQYF
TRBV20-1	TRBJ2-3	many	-	TGCAGTGCCGGAGGGAAAGGCGGCACAGATACGCAGTATTTT	CSAGGKGGTDTQYF
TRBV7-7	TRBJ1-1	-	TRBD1	TGTGCTAGCAGCCCGGACAGGGTCACTGAAGCTTTCTTT	CASSPDRVTEAFF
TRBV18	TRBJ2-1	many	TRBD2	TGTGCCAGCTCACCACCGCGTGGGACTAGCGGGAGTACCTACAATGAGCAGTTCTTC	CASSPPRGTSGSTYNEQFF
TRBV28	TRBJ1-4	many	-	TGTGCCAGCAGTTTATCGTCTACCCCTCCGGTTTTT	CASSLSSTPPVF
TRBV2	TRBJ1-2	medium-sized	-	TGTGCCAGCAATTGGGGGGTTGACTATGGCTACACCTTC	CASNWGVDYGYTF
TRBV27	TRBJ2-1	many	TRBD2	TGTGCCAGCAGTTTATTGCGTCAGCGGGGTTGGAATGAGCAGTTCTTC	CASSLLRQRGWNEQFF
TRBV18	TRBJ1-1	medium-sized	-	TGTGCCAGCTCAATGGAACAGTTGAACACTGAAGCTTTCTTT	CASSMEQLNTEAFF
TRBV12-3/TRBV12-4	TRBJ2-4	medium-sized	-	TGTGCCAGCAGTAACGATGCAGGGATAGCCAAAAACATTCAGTACTTC	CASSNDAGIAKNIQYF
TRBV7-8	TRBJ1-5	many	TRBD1	TGTGCCAGCAGCTCCCAAGGACAGGCTAATCAGCCCCAGCATTTT	CASSSQGQANQPQHF
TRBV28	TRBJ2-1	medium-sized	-	TGTGCCAGCAGGGGGGGAAGAGCGTACAATGAGCAGTTCTTC	CASRGGRAYNEQFF
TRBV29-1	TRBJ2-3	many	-	TGCAGCGTTGAGCCAGCGGGCACAGATACGCAGTATTTT	CSVEPAGTDTQYF
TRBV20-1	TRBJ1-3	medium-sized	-	TGCAGTGCTAGTTACACAGGGGGAAACACCATATATTTT	CSASYTGGNTIYF
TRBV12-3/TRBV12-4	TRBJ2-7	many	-	TGTGCCAGCAGGGATATTAACCGGTTCGAGCAGTACTTC	CASRDINRFEQYF
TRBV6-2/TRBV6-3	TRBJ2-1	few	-	TGTGCCAGCAGAAAGGGGCTATTAAGCAATGAGCAGTTCTTC	CASRKGLLSNEQFF
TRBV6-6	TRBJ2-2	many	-	TGTGCCACCTTTCGGGGCGGTCGCGGGGTTAACACCGGGGAGCTGTTTTTT	CATFRGGRGVNTGELFF
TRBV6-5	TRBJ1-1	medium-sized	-	TGTGCCAGCAGGAAGGACCTCTTGAACACTGAAGCTTTCTTT	CASRKDLLNTEAFF
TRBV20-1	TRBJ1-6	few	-	TGCAGTGCTATACAGGGTAATAATTCACCCCTCCACTTT	CSAIQGNNSPLHF
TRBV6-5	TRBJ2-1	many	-	TGTGCCAGCAGTTACACATCCTCCTACAATGAGCAGTTCTTC	CASSYTSSYNEQFF
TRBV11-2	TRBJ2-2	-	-	TGTGCCAGCAGCTTCAGGGAGTTGGACACCGGGGAGCTGATTTTT	CASSFRELDTGELIF
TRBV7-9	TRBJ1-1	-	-	TGTGCCAGCAGCTACCCGCAGGCGGCCTTGAACACTGAAGCTTTCTTT	CASSYPQAALNTEAFF
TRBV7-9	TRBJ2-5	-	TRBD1	TGTGCCAGCAGCGTACGGGACAGTCCGAAAGAGACCCAGTACTTC	CASSVRDSPKETQYF
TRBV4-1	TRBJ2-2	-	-	TGCGCCAGCAGCCCGGAAACAGGGATCGGCACCGGGGAGCTGTTTTTT	CASSPETGIGTGELFF
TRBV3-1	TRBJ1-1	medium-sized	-	TGTGCCAGCAGCCTGTTCGGGACTGAAGCTTTCTTT	CASSLFGTEAFF
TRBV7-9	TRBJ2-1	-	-	TGTGCCAGCAGCCTCGAAGGCCTCAATGAGCAGTTCTTC	CASSLEGLNEQFF
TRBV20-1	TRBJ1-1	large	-	TGCAGTGCTAGTCAGGGAAGCGACACTGAAGCTTTCTTT	CSASQGSDTEAFF
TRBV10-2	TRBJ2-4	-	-	TGCGCCAGCAGTGAGAGGGATGACATTCAGTACTTC	CASSERDDIQYF
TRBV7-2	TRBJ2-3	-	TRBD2	TGTGCCAGCAGCCCATGGACTAGCGGGAGGGGCACAGATACGCAGTATTTT	CASSPWTSGRGTDTQYF
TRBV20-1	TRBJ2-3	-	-	TGCAGTGCTACCTGGAGTCCTGGAGCAGATACGCAGTATTTT	CSATWSPGADTQYF
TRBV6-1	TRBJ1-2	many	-	TGTGCCAGCTCCCTCGGGTCACAGGTCCTCCCCTCGTCCTATGGCTACACCTTC	CASSLGSQVLPSSYGYTF
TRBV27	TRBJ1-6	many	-	TGTGCCAGCAGTCCCCCCCACACCTATAATTCACCCCTCCACTTT	CASSPPHTYNSPLHF
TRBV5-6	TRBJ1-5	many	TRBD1	TGTGCCAGCAGCCGGACAGGGAGTCAGCCCCAGCATTTT	CASSRTGSQPQHF
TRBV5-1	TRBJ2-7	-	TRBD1	TGCGCCAGCAGCCCTGGACAGGGTTGGTACGAGCAGTACTTC	CASSPGQGWYEQYF
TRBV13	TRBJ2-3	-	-	TGTGCCAGCAGCTCAACCCCCATTAGCACAGATACGCAGTATTTT	CASSSTPISTDTQYF
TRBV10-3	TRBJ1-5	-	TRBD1	TGTGCCACCGGGACAGTCGCTCCTCAGCCCCAGCATTTT	CATGTVAPQPQHF
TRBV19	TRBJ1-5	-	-	TGTGCCAGTAGTATGGGCCCCGTATCGTTGGGGCCCCAGCATTTT	CASSMGPVSLGPQHF
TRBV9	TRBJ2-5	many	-	TGTGCCAGCAGCGTAGATCCGAATCGGGCTCAAGAGACCCAGTACTTC	CASSVDPNRAQETQYF
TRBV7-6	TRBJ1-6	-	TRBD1	TGTGCCAGCAGCTTAGCGAGACAGGGAAGTTTCAGCTCCTATAATTCACCCCTCCACTTT	CASSLARQGSFSSYNSPLHF
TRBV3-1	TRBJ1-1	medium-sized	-	TGTGCCAGCAGCCAGGACCTCACTGAAGCTTTCTTT	CASSQDLTEAFF
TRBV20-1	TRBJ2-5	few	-	TGCAGGACACCGGAGACCCAGTACTTC	CRTPETQYF
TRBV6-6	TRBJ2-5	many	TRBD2	TGTGCCAGCAGTTACCTAGCGGGAGAAGAGACCCAGTACTTC	CASSYLAGEETQYF
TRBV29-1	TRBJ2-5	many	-	TGCAGCGTTGAACCCAGCCAAGAGACCCAGTACTTC	CSVEPSQETQYF
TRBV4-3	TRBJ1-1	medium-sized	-	TGCGCCAGCAGCCAAGACGGGGCAGGTTTCACTGAAGCTTTCTTT	CASSQDGAGFTEAFF
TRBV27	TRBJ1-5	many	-	TGTGCCAGCAGTCGGAACAGGGTTTCAGGCAATCAGCCCCAGCATTTT	CASSRNRVSGNQPQHF
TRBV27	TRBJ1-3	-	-	TGTGCCAGCTGGGCCGGCCGCTCTGGAAACACCATATATTTT	CASWAGRSGNTIYF
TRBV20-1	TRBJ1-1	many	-	TGCAGTGCTAGAGATGTTGGCAGGGTGACTGAAGCTTTCTTT	CSARDVGRVTEAFF
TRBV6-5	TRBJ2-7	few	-	TGTGCCAGCAGATTACGGGGGACCACGTTTCAGCTTTACGAGCAGTACTTC	CASRLRGTTFQLYEQYF